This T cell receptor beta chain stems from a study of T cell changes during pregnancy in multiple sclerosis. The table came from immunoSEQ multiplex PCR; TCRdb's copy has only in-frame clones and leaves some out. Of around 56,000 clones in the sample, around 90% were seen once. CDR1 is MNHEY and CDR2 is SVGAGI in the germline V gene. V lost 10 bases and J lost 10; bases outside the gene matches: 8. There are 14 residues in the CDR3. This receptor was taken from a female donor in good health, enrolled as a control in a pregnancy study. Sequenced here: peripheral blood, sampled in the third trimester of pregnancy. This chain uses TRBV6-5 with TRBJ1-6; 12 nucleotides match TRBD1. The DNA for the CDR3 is TGTGCCACCACGGGACAGGGGGCTCGGTCACCCCTCCACTTT. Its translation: CATTGQGARSPLHF.